The TCR beta chain under discussion was sequenced for a study of post-analysis software for immune sequencing data. General study results and limits: In patients, TRBV5-6, TRBV5-1 and TRBV20-1 belonged to 4 or 5 TRBV segments found more frequently than in controls.

Details on this clonotype: The antigen remains unidentified. The junction differs from germline at one of its ends, possibly a read error.

Unique molecular identifiers were carried by the TCR beta cDNA libraries. TCRdb independently ran MiXCR on the PCR reads; one entry per CDR3 protein. Of roughly 600,000 distinct CDR3 sequences in the sample, 44% were seen once. This CDR3 comprises 13 residues. CDR1 is SSHAT and CDR2 is FNYEAQ in the germline V gene (reference sequence). The sequencing sample was made of blood. The sequence was obtained from a girl under 18 with multiple sclerosis. This chain links TRBV7-7 with TRBJ2-7; D gene uncertain. CDR3 protein: CASSFQESYEQYF. Written as DNA, the CDR3 is TGTGCTAGCAGCTTCCAGGAGTCCTACGAGCAGTACTTC.